Listed here is a single T cell receptor (beta chain). This clonotype came up many times. The clone's antigen remains unknown. No per-base quality is available; no much larger clone lies one base away. The library relied on RT-PCR. Sequencer: Illumina HiSeq 2500. TCRdb took the public reads, trimmed them with fastp at Q25, ran MiXCR for clone calling and kept in-frame beta chains. One record per CDR3 amino acid sequence lists the most common genes and DNA. The sample contains 530,000 or so distinct CDR3 sequences, less than 30% of them found a single time. The ten largest clones capture approximately 1.9% of the sample. This sample was included in a study of response to subunit inactivated influenza vaccine (dated by TCRdb to 2017 to 2018). Broadly, across the study: To follow how T cells responded to a trivalent subunit inactivated influenza vaccine, the researchers relied on deep quantitative profiling of the T cell receptor repertoire. On the study overall, not on this receptor specifically: The authors suggested that each seasonal influenza vaccination may recruit only a limited number of new T cells.

Spanning cysteine to phenylalanine, the CDR3 consists of 20 amino acids. Only the CDR3 portion is preserved as DNA: 60 bases, with reading frame beginning at the first base. The junction shows trimming of 6 bases on V and 3 bases on J, and the gene matches do not reach 16 bases of it. This TCR derives from a man aged 50 to 59 who received an inactivated influenza vaccine. Donor details come from another sample of the same person, matched by shared clones. Recombination linked TRBV12-3 or TRBV12-4 to TRBJ2-1, and 14 bases in between align with TRBD2. The source material was CD4+ T cells sorted from PBMCs, sampled more than 4 days after vaccination. Here the CDR3 is given as CASSHPGTSGSWLLYNEQFF. At the DNA level, the sequence is TGTGCCAGCAGCCACCCAGGGACTAGCGGGAGTTGGCTCCTCTACAATGAGCAGTTCTTC.